The 21 T cell receptor beta chains below all came from one sample that was sequenced in a study of blood T cell repertoires in COVID-19. Libraries were prepared by immunoSEQ multiplex PCR; TCRdb keeps only in-frame clonotypes and omits some of them. The profile shows about 200,000 clones, 65% to 90% of them singletons. The sequenced material came from peripheral blood. The receptors shown here come from a man at least 80 years old with acute or convalescent COVID-19.

The gene calls are TRBV24-1 and TRBJ2-2; 10 nucleotides agree with TRBD1. The CDR3 consists of 15 residues. Germline V gene lookup returns CDR1 KGHDR and CDR2 SFDVKD. Unmatched junction bases numbered 2, after V lost 6 bases and J lost 2 bases. CDR3 in amino acids: CATSLTGGNTGELFF. DNA for the CDR3: TGTGCCACCAGTCTGACAGGGGGCAACACCGGGGAGCTGTTTTTT.

With respect to this clone: One junction end disagrees with the germline gene, perhaps due to a read error. This chain links TRBV20-1 with TRBJ2-7, with D perhaps matching TRBD1 (6 bases). This CDR3 has 11 residues. Germline CDR1 reads DFQATT; CDR2 reads SNEGSKA (reference sequence). CDR3 bases: TGCAGTGCTAGAGTAGGGTACAGGGTACCCTTC. This encodes CSARVGYRVPF.

This sequence joins TRBV3-1 (or the pseudogene TRBV3-2) and TRBJ2-2; TRBD2 might be the D (5 bases). Trimming pared 3 bases from V and 7 bases from J, leaving 12 bases between. The CDR3 consists of 14 residues. The germline V gene has CDR1 LGHDT and CDR2 YNNKEL (reference sequence). In DNA, the CDR3 is TGTGCCAGCAGCCACAGAGCGGTGCACGGGGAGCTGTTTTTT. It yields the protein CASSHRAVHGELFF.

The chain links TRBV5-1 to TRBJ1-5, with D tentatively TRBD1 (5 bases). The CDR3 length is 14 residues. Germline-derived CDR1 and CDR2 are SGHRS and YFSETQ. Trimming stripped 3 bases from V and 4 bases from J, with 11 bases between. Here the CDR3 DNA reads TGCGCCAGCAGCTGGCTGGGGGGGAATCAGCCCCAGCATTTT. Its protein is CASSWLGGNQPQHF.

The genes are TRBV5-1 and TRBJ1-2, with 8 bases fitting TRBD1. V trimming: 5 bases; J trimming: 4 bases; junction bases outside the gene matches: 7. CDR1 and CDR2 (germline): SGHRS, YFSETQ. The CDR3 runs to 14 residues. CDR3 region: CASRGVGQVYGYTF. CDR3 nucleotide sequence: TGCGCCAGCAGAGGGGTGGGACAGGTCTATGGCTACACCTTC.

V gene TRBV5-1 combines with J gene TRBJ2-1; TRBD2 agrees at 7 bases. CDR3 size: 15 residues. Germline CDR1 reads SGHRS; CDR2 reads YFSETQ. The V gene end was trimmed by 5 bases and the J gene end by 4 bases; junction bases not matched to a gene: 9. The CDR3 protein is CASRTTSTAYNEQFF. Written as DNA, the CDR3 is TGCGCCAGCAGAACGACTAGCACTGCTTACAATGAGCAGTTCTTC. The full variable domain, in which reference TRBV5-1 and TRBJ2-1 provide the parts outside the CDR3, is KAGVTQTPRYLIKTRGQQVTLSCSPISGHRSVSWYQQTPGQGLQFLFEYFSETQRNKGNFPGRFSGRQFSNSRSEMNVSTLELGDSALYLCASRTTSTAYNEQFFGPGTRLTVL.

The chain employs TRBV19 and TRBJ2-2; 9 bases fit TRBD2. V lost 9 bases, J lost 1 base, and 3 bases stayed unmatched. The CDR3 sequence is 14 residues long. The germline V gene has CDR1 LNHDA and CDR2 SQIVND (reference sequence). CDR3 DNA: TGTGCCAGCAGCGGGAGGAAGAACACCGGGGAGCTGTTTTTT. This codes for CASSGRKNTGELFF.

The chain links TRBV4-1 to TRBJ2-3; the D gene is possibly TRBD1 (6 bases). The CDR3 runs to 15 residues. Germline CDR1 reads MGHRA; CDR2 reads YSYEKL. Trimming cost V 1 base and J 2 bases, with 10 bases left between them. CDR3 sequence: CASSQGWTVTDTQYF. CDR3 DNA sequence: TGCGCCAGCAGCCAAGGGTGGACAGTCACAGATACGCAGTATTTT.

This clone was counted between two and nine times. The CDR3 loop is CASSFEFTDTQYF. CDR3 in DNA: TGTGCCAGCAGCTTTGAGTTCACAGATACGCAGTATTTT. The chain carries TRBV11-2 and TRBJ2-3; D unresolved. The germline CDR1 and CDR2 sequences are SGHAT and FQNNGV. There are 13 residues in the CDR3. Trimming removed 3 bases from V and 2 bases from J, with 6 bases in between.

J is TRBJ2-7 and V is TRBV27, with 9 nucleotides matching TRBD2. Looked up from germline, CDR1 is MNHEY and CDR2 is SMNVEV (reference sequence). This CDR3 contains 15 residues. V lost 2 bases to trimming and J lost 3 bases; unmatched junction nucleotides: 5. This CDR3 reads CASSLKAGGLYEQYF. DNA for the CDR3: TGTGCCAGCAGTTTAAAAGCGGGAGGCCTCTACGAGCAGTACTTC.

The chain combines TRBV6-1 with TRBJ1-4; D possibly corresponds to TRBD1 (5 bases). The CDR3 contains 15 residues. Deletions cut 3 bases from V and 8 bases from J, with 16 bases between. From germline, CDR1 is MNHNS and CDR2 SASEGT. DNA of the CDR3: TGTGCCAGCAGTGAGGTCAGGGCTTTGGGAGAAAAACTGTTTTTT. Residues: CASSEVRALGEKLFF.

The J gene is TRBJ2-7, the V gene TRBV6-6; 7 positions agree with TRBD2. The J segment lost 2 bases and the V segment lost 4 bases, leaving 8 bases of the junction unmatched. Germline-derived CDR1 and CDR2 are MNHNY and SVGAGI (reference sequence). The CDR3 sequence is 15 residues long. The CDR3 spells CASSSGGSVPYEQYV. The CDR3 DNA follows: TGTGCCAGCAGTTCGGGCGGGAGCGTGCCCTACGAGCAGTACGTC.

This sequence joins TRBV5-1 and TRBJ2-2; 7 positions agree with TRBD2. V shed 2 bases and J 2 bases; nucleotides not matched to a gene: 3. CDR3 length equals 15 residues. Per the germline V gene, CDR1 is SGHRS and CDR2 is YFSETQ. The CDR3 here is CASSLRGSNTGELFF. In nucleotides, the CDR3 is TGCGCCAGCAGCTTACGCGGGAGCAACACCGGGGAGCTGTTTTTT.

The J gene is TRBJ2-3, the V gene TRBV27; 8 positions match TRBD2. The CDR3 is made up of 17 amino acids. V shed 5 bases, J shed 4 bases, and the junction held 14 bases outside the gene matches. Germline V CDR1 and CDR2: MNHEY, SMNVEV (reference sequence). The CDR3 protein is CASSPRGGALVADTQYF. CDR3 in DNA: TGTGCCAGCAGTCCCCGGGGGGGAGCTCTCGTAGCAGATACGCAGTATTTT.

This chain uses TRBV4-2 with TRBJ2-3, with 9 bases matching TRBD2. J lost 0 bases, V lost 3 bases, and 4 bases had no gene match. The germline V gene has CDR1 LGHNA and CDR2 YNFKEQ. This CDR3 has 16 amino acids. The chain's CDR3 is CASSQETSGSTDTQYF. CDR3 nucleotide sequence: TGTGCCAGCAGCCAGGAAACTAGCGGGAGCACAGATACGCAGTATTTT.

This clone was observed once. The chain joins TRBV18 to TRBJ1-2; 8 bases fit TRBD1. This CDR3 is built from 13 residues. Germline CDR1 reads KGHSH; CDR2 reads LQKENI. V shed 3 bases and J 7 bases; nucleotides not matched to a gene: 4. The CDR3 sequence: CASSPPDRVGYTF. DNA for the CDR3: TGTGCCAGCTCACCCCCGGACAGGGTTGGCTACACCTTC. Variable domain in full (rest from reference TRBV18 and TRBJ1-2): NAGVMQNPRHLVRRRGQEARLRCSPMKGHSHVYWYRQLPEEGLKFMVYLQKENIIDESGMPKERFSAEFPKEGPSILRIQQVVRGDSAAYFCASSPPDRVGYTFGSGTRLTVV.

The chain uses TRBV29-1 and TRBJ2-3; 12 nucleotides match TRBD2. The CDR3 has 16 residues. The junction had 7 bases not matched to a gene; V was cut back by 4 bases and J by 2 bases. CDR1 and CDR2 (germline): SQVTM, ANQGSEA. The CDR3 here is CSVVGRTSGITDTQYF. CDR3 sequence (DNA): TGCAGCGTTGTAGGGCGGACTAGCGGGATCACAGATACGCAGTATTTT.

This rearrangement joins TRBV6-2 or TRBV6-3 to TRBJ1-4, with D hard to call. Trimming removed 1 base from V and 4 bases from J, with 10 bases in between. Per the germline V gene, CDR1 is MNHEY and CDR2 is SVGEGT. The CDR3 length is 15 residues. CDR3 loop: CASSYYSTGNEKLFF. As DNA, the CDR3 is TGTGCCAGCAGTTACTACTCGACGGGTAATGAAAAACTGTTTTTT.

V and J are TRBV7-9 and TRBJ1-3; 7 bases line up with TRBD1. Germline V lookup: CDR1 SEHNR, CDR2 FQNEAQ (reference sequence). This CDR3 contains 16 residues. V shed 3 bases and J 1 base; nucleotides not matched to a gene: 6. The CDR3 region is CASSLVQGLSGNTIYF. The DNA for the CDR3 is TGTGCCAGCAGCTTGGTACAGGGGTTATCTGGAAACACCATATATTTT.

This clone was detected only a few times. V and J are TRBV7-2 and TRBJ2-1; TRBD2 matches 11 bases. The germline gives CDR1 SGHTA, CDR2 FQGNSA. CDR3 length: 15 residues. J gave up 5 bases and V 5 bases, and 5 bases lay outside the gene matches. CDR3 sequence reads: CASSRMGLADNEQFF. The CDR3, as DNA: TGTGCCAGCAGCCGCATGGGACTAGCGGACAATGAGCAGTTCTTC.

The CDR3 reads CASSDSIRVPSLNEQFF. The CDR3 DNA sequence: TGTGCCAGCAGTGACTCGATCCGGGTCCCGTCTCTCAATGAGCAGTTCTTC. This chain uses TRBV6-4 with TRBJ2-1, with D unclear. Germline V gene lookup returns CDR1 MRHNA and CDR2 SNTAGT. Trimming took 0 bases from V and 6 from J, leaving 18 bases between them. The CDR3 is 17 amino acids.